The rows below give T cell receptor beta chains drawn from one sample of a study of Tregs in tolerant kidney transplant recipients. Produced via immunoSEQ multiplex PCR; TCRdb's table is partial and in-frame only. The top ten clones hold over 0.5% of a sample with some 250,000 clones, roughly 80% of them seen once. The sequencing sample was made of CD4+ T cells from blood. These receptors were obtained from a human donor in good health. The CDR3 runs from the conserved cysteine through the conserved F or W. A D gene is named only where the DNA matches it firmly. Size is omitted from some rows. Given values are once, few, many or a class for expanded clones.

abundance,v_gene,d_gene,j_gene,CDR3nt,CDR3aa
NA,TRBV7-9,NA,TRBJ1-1,TGTGCCAGCAGCTTAGCTTCTCCTCTAGACACTGAAGCTTTCTTT,CASSLASPLDTEAFF
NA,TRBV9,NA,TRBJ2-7,TGTGCCAGCAGCCCCCTGGGGCAGTCCTACGAGCAGTACTTC,CASSPLGQSYEQYF
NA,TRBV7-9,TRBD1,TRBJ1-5,TGTGCCAGCAGCTTAGGGACAGGGGGCGCGCGGGCTCAGCCCCAGCATTTT,CASSLGTGGARAQPQHF
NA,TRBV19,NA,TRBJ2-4,TGTGCCAGTAGTATGGATAAAAACATTCAGTACTTC,CASSMDKNIQYF
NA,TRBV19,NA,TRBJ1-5,TGTGCCAGTGAGGAACAGGTGGACCCTCGCAATCAGCCCCAGCATTTT,CASEEQVDPRNQPQHF
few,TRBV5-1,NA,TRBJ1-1,TGCGCCAGCAGCTTGGATGGTGGGAACACTGAAGCTTTCTTT,CASSLDGGNTEAFF
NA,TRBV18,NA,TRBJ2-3,TGTGCCAGCTCACCGCGGACGAGAAAGCCTACAGATACGCAGTATTTT,CASSPRTRKPTDTQYF
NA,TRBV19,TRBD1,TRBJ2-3,TGTGCCAGTAGAAACAGGGGTAGCACAGATACGCAGTATTTT,CASRNRGSTDTQYF
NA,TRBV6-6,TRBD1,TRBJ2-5,TGTGCCAGCAGTACAACAGGGACGGGACAGGGACGGACCCAGTACTTC,CASSTTGTGQGRTQYF
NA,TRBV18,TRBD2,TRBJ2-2,TGTGCCAGCTCACCACCTAGCGGGAGGGCCCCAGCCGGGGAGCTGTTTTTT,CASSPPSGRAPAGELFF
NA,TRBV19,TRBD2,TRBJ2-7,TGTGCCAGTAGTGAGGTAGCGGGAGGACTAGAGCAGTACTTC,CASSEVAGGLEQYF
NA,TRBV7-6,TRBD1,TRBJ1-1,TGTGCCAGCAGCTTGGACAGGGTGAGGACTGAAGCTTTCTTT,CASSLDRVRTEAFF
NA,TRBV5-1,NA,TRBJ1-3,TGCGCCAGCAGCTTGCAAGGATCGTATGGCGGTGGTGGAAACACCATATATTTT,CASSLQGSYGGGGNTIYF
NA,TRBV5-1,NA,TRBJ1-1,TGCGCCAGCAGCTTGTGGGGGCCGGGGAACACTGAAGCTTTCTTT,CASSLWGPGNTEAFF
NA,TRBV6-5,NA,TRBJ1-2,TGTGCCAGCAGTTTAACCAGCTTTAACTATGGCTACACCTTC,CASSLTSFNYGYTF
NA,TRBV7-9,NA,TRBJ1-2,TGTGCCAGCAGCCCCCCGGTCAGGACCTGGAACTATGGCTACACCTTC,CASSPPVRTWNYGYTF
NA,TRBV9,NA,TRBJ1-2,TGTGCCAGCAGCCCCGGAGGACAGAGAGTCTATGGCTACACCTTC,CASSPGGQRVYGYTF
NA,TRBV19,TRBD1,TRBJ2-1,TGTGCCAGTAGTGCTAAAGGACGACAGGGGGTTAGCTTCTTC,CASSAKGRQGVSFF
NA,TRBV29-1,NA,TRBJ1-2,TGCAGCGTTGATGGGGAGGGCCCGCCCTATGGCTACACCTTC,CSVDGEGPPYGYTF
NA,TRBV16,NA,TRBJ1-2,TGTGCCAGCAGGGCAGGGACTCAAGTTAACTATGGCTACACCTTC,CASRAGTQVNYGYTF
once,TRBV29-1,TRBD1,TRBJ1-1,TGCAGCGTTACAGGGGCATGGTCGAACACTGAAGCTTTCTTT,CSVTGAWSNTEAFF
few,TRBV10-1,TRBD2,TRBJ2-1,TGCGCCAGCAGGGGGACTAACTACAATGAGCAGTTCTTC,CASRGTNYNEQFF
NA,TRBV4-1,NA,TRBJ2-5,TGCGCCAGCAGCCAAGGGGCGGAAGAGACCCAGTACTTC,CASSQGAEETQYF
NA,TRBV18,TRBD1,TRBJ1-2,TGTGCCAGCTCACCAGGACAGGGGGATGGCTACACCTTC,CASSPGQGDGYTF
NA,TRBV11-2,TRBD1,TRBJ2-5,TGTGCCAGCAGCTTATCCGGACAGGGGGGCGAGACCCAGTACTTC,CASSLSGQGGETQYF
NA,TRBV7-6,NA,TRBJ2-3,TGTGCCAGCAGCGCAAGGAGTAGGGTCGGAGATACGCAGTATTTT,CASSARSRVGDTQYF
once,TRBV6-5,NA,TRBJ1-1,TGTGCCAGCAGACCGGGACCCTTGAACACTGAAGCTTTCTTT,CASRPGPLNTEAFF
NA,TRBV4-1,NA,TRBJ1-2,TGCGCCAGCAGCCAAGACTATGGCTACACCTTC,CASSQDYGYTF
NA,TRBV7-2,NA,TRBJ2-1,TGTGCCAGCAGCCCTACTAGCTTCCTAGGGAATGAGCAGTTCTTC,CASSPTSFLGNEQFF